This is a list of T cell receptor beta chains from one sample in a study of chemoradiotherapy in HPV16-positive cancers. Data came from immunoSEQ multiplex PCR; TCRdb stores just in-frame clones and leaves some out. The profile shows around 14,000 clones, 65% to 80% of them singletons. This sample was obtained from a patient who underwent chemoradiotherapy. Receptor source: a human donor with HPV-associated anogenital cancer. Both conserved end residues are part of each CDR3. The D gene is left open where the match is weak. Size tells how often a clone was seen (once, few, many) or the class of an expanded clone, and some rows leave it out.

CDR3 DNA | CDR3 protein | V gene | clone size | D gene | J gene
TGTGCCACCAGCAGAGACCCAAGGGCAGGGAGGACTGAAGCTTTCTTT | CATSRDPRAGRTEAFF | TRBV15 | - | - | TRBJ1-1
TGTGCCAGTAGTATATGGGGGAGCACTAAGGCCGGGGAGCTGTTTTTT | CASSIWGSTKAGELFF | TRBV19 | - | - | TRBJ2-2
TGTGCCAGCAGTCCCGGGACAGGGTTTGGAAACACCATATATTTT | CASSPGTGFGNTIYF | TRBV27 | - | TRBD1 | TRBJ1-3
TGTGCCAGCAGCTGGAAGGAACCCTACGAGCAGTACTTC | CASSWKEPYEQYF | TRBV5-5 | - | - | TRBJ2-7
TGTGCCAGTAGAAGCCAGGGGACAGTGAGAAGCAATCAGCCCCAGCATTTT | CASRSQGTVRSNQPQHF | TRBV19 | - | TRBD1 | TRBJ1-5
TGCGCCAGCAGCCCCTTTACAGGATTACAAGAGACCCAGTACTTC | CASSPFTGLQETQYF | TRBV5-1 | once | - | TRBJ2-5
TGTGCCAGCAGTTACTACGGCTTGAACACTGAAGCTTTCTTT | CASSYYGLNTEAFF | TRBV6-6 | - | - | TRBJ1-1
TGTGCCTGGAGTGTATACAGTAGATGGAATGGCTACACCTTC | CAWSVYSRWNGYTF | TRBV30 | - | - | TRBJ1-2
TGTGCCAGCTCACCACCGGCCAGGAGAGACACTGAAGCTTTCTTT | CASSPPARRDTEAFF | TRBV18 | - | - | TRBJ1-1
TGTGCCAGCAGTTCACGACTAGCACTAAGCACAGATACGCAGTATTTT | CASSSRLALSTDTQYF | TRBV28 | - | TRBD2 | TRBJ2-3
TGCGCCAGCAGCATGCGGGACTTAACAGATACGCAGTATTTT | CASSMRDLTDTQYF | TRBV5-1 | - | - | TRBJ2-3
TGCGCCAGCAGCGAACTACAGGGGGCAAGGGGCTACACCTTC | CASSELQGARGYTF | TRBV5-1 | - | TRBD1 | TRBJ1-2
TGTGCCAGCAGCCCGAGGACAGGGGGCGCTGGGACTGAAGCTTTCTTT | CASSPRTGGAGTEAFF | TRBV5-4 | - | TRBD1 | TRBJ1-1
TGTGCCAGCAGCCCGCAAGGGGCTTACGAGCAGTACTTC | CASSPQGAYEQYF | TRBV5-4 | few | - | TRBJ2-7
TGTGCCACCAGCCGAAATCTCTACCTGGGACCCCCCTACGAGCAGTACTTC | CATSRNLYLGPPYEQYF | TRBV15 | - | - | TRBJ2-7
TGTGCCAGCAGTCGAGGTCTCGAGCAGTACTTC | CASSRGLEQYF | TRBV28 | - | - | TRBJ2-7
TGTGCCATCAGTGAGCCGGGTGGGAACACTGAAGCTTTCTTT | CAISEPGGNTEAFF | TRBV10-3 | - | - | TRBJ1-1
TGTGCCAGTAGTATAGCGGGACAGGCTCTACGCGAGCAGTACTTC | CASSIAGQALREQYF | TRBV19 | - | TRBD1 | TRBJ2-7
TGTGCCAGCAGGGAGGGGGGGAGCACAGATACGCAGTATTTT | CASREGGSTDTQYF | TRBV2 | - | - | TRBJ2-3
TGTGCCAGCAGTTTCCACAGGGGGAGCTCCTACAATGAGCAGTTCTTC | CASSFHRGSSYNEQFF | TRBV27 | few | TRBD1 | TRBJ2-1
TGTGCCAGCAGCCCTGACAGGTTTAATGAAAAACTGTTTTTT | CASSPDRFNEKLFF | TRBV13 | - | - | TRBJ1-4
TGCGCCAGCAGTAGGAACGGGGGGAGCACCGGGGAGCTGTTTTTT | CASSRNGGSTGELFF | TRBV10-2 | - | TRBD2 | TRBJ2-2
TGTGCCAGCAGCCCGACAGGGGCAGATACGCAGTATTTT | CASSPTGADTQYF | TRBV5-6 | - | TRBD1 | TRBJ2-3
TGTGCCAGCAGCCCCCCCCCGGCGTATAACTATGGCTACACCTTC | CASSPPPAYNYGYTF | TRBV5-6 | - | - | TRBJ1-2
TGTGCCAGTAGTATTACCCGGACAGATCCCAATGAGCAGTTCTTC | CASSITRTDPNEQFF | TRBV19 | - | - | TRBJ2-1
TGTGCCAGCAGCTTCTCTAAACAGCGGCCATCCCAAAAACTGTTTTTT | CASSFSKQRPSQKLFF | TRBV28 | once | - | TRBJ1-4
TGTGCCAGCAGTTTAGGGGGCTCCACGAACACTGAAGCTTTCTTT | CASSLGGSTNTEAFF | TRBV28 | - | - | TRBJ1-1
TGTGCCACTGCTTGGACAGGGACTCAAGAGACCCAGTACTTC | CATAWTGTQETQYF | TRBV19 | - | TRBD1 | TRBJ2-5
TGTGCCAGCAGCCAACTGGTGTCCTCTGGGGCCAACGTCCTGACTTTC | CASSQLVSSGANVLTF | TRBV7-9 | - | - | TRBJ2-6
TGTGCCTGGAGATCAGGCGGTACTAGCTACACCTTC | CAWRSGGTSYTF | TRBV30 | - | - | TRBJ1-2
TGTGCCAGTAGGAAAATGAGGGGGCTCTATGGCTACACCTTC | CASRKMRGLYGYTF | TRBV19 | - | TRBD1 | TRBJ1-2
TGCGCCAGCAGCGGTGGTAGCGGGCTGAATGAGCAGTTCTTC | CASSGGSGLNEQFF | TRBV5-1 | - | TRBD2 | TRBJ2-1
TGTGCCAGCAGACCTCCTCAGGGGGCAGGAGGCTACACCTTC | CASRPPQGAGGYTF | TRBV6-6 | - | TRBD1 | TRBJ1-2